The clone carrying this T cell receptor (beta chain) ranks as medium-sized. This entry belongs to a study of T and B cells in COVID-19 patients. Study in general: COVID-19 patients gave peripheral blood either during active infection or after recovery.

J was trimmed by 4 bases and V by 3 bases; bases with no gene match: 0. The CDR3 contains 12 residues. Germline CDR1 reads GTSNPN; CDR2 reads SVGIG (reference sequence). Blood genomic DNA input for TRB amplification was roughly 250-550 ng. Multiplex PCR with BIOMED2 TRB-A/B primer pools amplified TRB rearrangements. TCRdb redid the calling of the multiplex PCR reads with MiXCR, one entry per CDR3 protein. The repertoire holds a few thousand distinct CDR3 sequences, with 25% to 30% as singletons. Material for sequencing was blood. This chain joins TRBV30 and TRBJ2-3; 8 bases match TRBD2. This receptor was taken from a human donor with active COVID-19. CDR3 coding DNA: TGTGCCTGGAGGGGACTAGCAGATACGCAGTATTTT. Its protein is CAWRGLADTQYF. Combining the CDR3 with reference TRBV30 and TRBJ2-3 gives the whole variable domain SQTIHQWPATLVQPVGSPLSLECTVEGTSNPNLYWYRQAAGRGLQLLFYSVGIGQISSEVPQNLSASRPQDRQFILSSKKLLLSDSGFYLCAWRGLADTQYFGPGTRLTVL.